In this sample, the clone carrying this T cell receptor (beta chain) turned up a few times. The target antigen is unknown. The data belong to a study of beta chain features in type 1 diabetes. Study-wide background: What patients shared with healthy donors was a similar profile of age, gender and cell yields.

V shed 1 base and J shed 6 bases, with 9 bases lying between them. This CDR3 comprises 14 residues. Germline assignment: CDR1 LNHNV and CDR2 YYDKDF (reference sequence). Study observations and caveats: Within each of all four CD4+ subsets, Type 1 diabetes patients had TCRB CDR3s that were moderately but significantly shorter. Overrepresentation of cells with high TCR expression could result from cDNA sequencing.

The whole isolated RNA underwent reverse transcription, so sequencing captured expressed TCRB transcripts. Sequencing was performed with immunoSEQ multiplex PCR; in TCRdb, only in-frame clones are kept and a portion is missing. The sample shows 350,000 to 450,000 clones, more than 13% of them seen only once. The V and J genes are TRBV15 and TRBJ2-2; D possibly corresponds to TRBD2 (6 bases). The TCR originated in a woman younger than 30 in good health. Sequencing was done on a sample of naive CD4+ T cells from blood. CDR3 sequence: CATSRARLAGELFF. The CDR3 DNA is TGTGCCACCAGCAGAGCTCGACTAGCCGGGGAGCTGTTTTTT.